The clone carrying this T cell receptor beta chain was counted only a few times. Its specificity is not known. Using a J-beta primer mix together with a sample-barcoded 5' primer, a second PCR was run for about 6 to 11 cycles. TCRdb analysed the 5' RACE reads with MiXCR anew, one entry per CDR3 protein. The table shows some 1.5 million distinct CDR3 sequences, with 28% occurring only once. The sample originates from a study of blood T cells in healthy people across ages. Study results and caveats: More naive CD4+ cells and higher diversity were found in long-lived than in aged donors.

V lost 2 bases and J lost 8, with 24 bases in between. The CDR3 length is 17 residues. Germline V gene data show CDR1 as MNHNY and CDR2 as SVGAGI (reference sequence). Healthy Caucasian individuals from Russia aged about 6 to 100 were enrolled as donors. The authors isolated at least 6.5 million PBMCs per sample. There were at least 5.5 micrograms of total RNA extracted from every sample. The receptor's source is a woman in her 30s in good health. The chain recombines TRBV6-6 with TRBJ1-2; D gene uncertain. Sequenced sample: blood. As DNA, the CDR3 is TGTGCCAGCAGTTACCCCGGGTCGGCGGCTGGGCTACGGGGCTACACCTTC. As protein: CASSYPGSAAGLRGYTF.